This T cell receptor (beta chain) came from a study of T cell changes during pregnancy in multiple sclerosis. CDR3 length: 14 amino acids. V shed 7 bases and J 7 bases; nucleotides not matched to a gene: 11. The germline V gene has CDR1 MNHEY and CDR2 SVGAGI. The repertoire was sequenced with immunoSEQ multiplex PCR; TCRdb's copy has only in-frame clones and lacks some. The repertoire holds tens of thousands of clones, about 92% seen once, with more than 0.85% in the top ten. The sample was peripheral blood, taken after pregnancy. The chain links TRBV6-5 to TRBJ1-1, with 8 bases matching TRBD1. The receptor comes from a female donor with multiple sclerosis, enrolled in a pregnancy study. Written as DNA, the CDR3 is TGTGCCAGCACCTCAGACAGGGGATTAGGTGAAGCTTTCTTT. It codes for CASTSDRGLGEAFF.